This T cell receptor (beta chain) appears in the sequencing data of a study of T cells in Graves' hyperthyroidism and ophthalmopathy. The sample holds many counts of this clonotype. Criteria for exclusion of patients were uncontrolled infection, other autoimmune disease, pregnancy or lactation. Amplified TCR beta CDR3 regions derived from RNA transcripts. The TCR CDR3 first-round RT-PCR relied on the HTBI primer set. TCRdb reprocessed the multiplex PCR reads with MiXCR, giving one entry per CDR3 protein. The sample includes under 300,000 distinct CDR3 sequences, 20% to 25% of them seen just once. Trimming took off 7 bases at V and 0 bases at J, with 16 bases between the two ends. Germline assignment: CDR1 MDHEN and CDR2 SYDVKM. This CDR3 has 16 residues.

The sequence derives from a man in his thirties or forties with Graves' ophthalmopathy. The V gene is TRBV28, the J gene TRBJ1-5; a possible D gene is TRBD1 (5 bases). The sample was blood. The CDR3 DNA reads TGTGCCAGCAACCCACGGGGACGGCTTAGCAATCAGCCCCAGCATTTT. Protein: CASNPRGRLSNQPQHF.